The 23 T cell receptor beta chains listed next were all sequenced from one sample in a study of blood T cell repertoires in COVID-19. Here immunoSEQ multiplex PCR was the method, and the copy in TCRdb shows in-frame clones only, minus some. The repertoire holds about 140,000 clones, with over 65% as singletons. The specimen sequenced was peripheral blood. Source of these receptors: a woman of 80 years or more with active or convalescent COVID-19.

The V call is TRBV14, the J call TRBJ2-1; 11 bases match TRBD2. The CDR3 is made up of 18 amino acids. Per the germline V gene, CDR1 is SGHDN and CDR2 is FVKESK. J was trimmed by 7 bases and V by 4 bases; bases with no gene match: 15. The CDR3, as DNA: TGTGCCAGCAGCCTCCGACTAGCGGGGCCCTTGGGATTGAATGAGCAGTTCTTC. Protein sequence: CASSLRLAGPLGLNEQFF.

The rearrangement links TRBV3-1 (or the pseudogene TRBV3-2) to TRBJ1-2, with a possible D match to TRBD1 (5 bases). CDR1 is LGHDT and CDR2 is YNNKEL in the germline V gene (reference sequence). Trimming left V 2 bases short and J 6 bases short, with 13 bases between. This CDR3 has 14 amino acids. In DNA form, the CDR3 reads TGTGCCAGCAGCCAATTGCTGGGGGAGGATGGCTACACCTTC. Amino acids: CASSQLLGEDGYTF.

This clone was counted between two and nine times. The chain links TRBV5-5 to TRBJ2-5; 8 bases line up with TRBD2. This CDR3 contains 12 residues. Germline loops: CDR1 SGHKS, CDR2 YYEKEE (reference sequence). Losses at the gene ends were 1 base for V and 7 bases for J; bases not matched to a gene: 0. CDR3 sequence: CASSLTSGTQYF. CDR3 sequence (DNA): TGTGCCAGCAGCTTGACTAGCGGGACCCAGTACTTC.

This clone was detected only a few times. This chain links TRBV18 with TRBJ2-6; D gene unclear. Trimming took off 0 bases at V and 1 base at J, with 10 bases between the two ends. Germline values: CDR1 KGHSH, CDR2 LQKENI. The CDR3 is 17 residues long. Here the CDR3 DNA reads TGTGCCAGCTCACCACCTACCCAGATTTCTGGGGCCAACGTCCTGACTTTC. Amino acid sequence: CASSPPTQISGANVLTF. Full variable domain (remainder filled in from reference TRBV18 and TRBJ2-6): NAGVMQNPRHLVRRRGQEARLRCSPMKGHSHVYWYRQLPEEGLKFMVYLQKENIIDESGMPKERFSAEFPKEGPSILRIQQVVRGDSAAYFCASSPPTQISGANVLTFGAGSRLTVL.

This chain uses TRBV4-1 with TRBJ2-3; D gene unclear. The V gene lost 0 bases and the J gene lost 7 bases, with 14 bases spanning the gap. The germline CDR1 and CDR2 sequences are MGHRA and YSYEKL. The CDR3 covers 15 residues. The CDR3: CASSQESILGHTQYF. As DNA, the CDR3 is TGCGCCAGCAGCCAAGAGTCGATCCTCGGTCATACGCAGTATTTT.

This clone appeared a few times. The J gene is TRBJ1-2, the V gene TRBV19; D possibly corresponds to TRBD1 (6 bases). Trimming left V 10 bases short and J 2 bases short, with 11 bases between. The CDR3 runs to 12 residues. CDR1 and CDR2 (germline): LNHDA, SQIVND (reference sequence). The CDR3 DNA follows: TGTGCCACCCAGGACAGAAACTATGGCTACACCTTC. Amino acid sequence: CATQDRNYGYTF.

The V and J genes are TRBV9 and TRBJ2-2, with TRBD2 as a possible D gene (5 bases). V was cut by 4 bases and J by 2 bases, with 15 bases left in between. The germline V gene has CDR1 SGDLS and CDR2 YYNGEE. This CDR3 is built from 16 residues. The CDR3 spells CASSPRREFNTGELFF. In DNA, the CDR3 is TGTGCCAGCAGCCCCCGTAGGGAGTTCAACACCGGGGAGCTGTTTTTT.

V and J are TRBV25-1 and TRBJ2-7; 8 bases align to TRBD1. CDR3 length: 16 residues. In germline, CDR1 is MGHDK, CDR2 SYGVNS. The V and J ends lost 4 bases and 4 bases, in that order; junction bases with no gene match: 12. This CDR3 reads CASSVCTGGLCYEQYF. As DNA, the CDR3 is TGTGCCAGCAGTGTCTGTACAGGGGGTCTTTGTTACGAGCAGTACTTC.

V usage is TRBV5-1 and J usage is TRBJ1-1, with D tentatively TRBD1 (6 bases). Trimming shortened V by 8 bases and J by 1 base, and 21 bases separated the two germline ends. The CDR3 extends over 16 amino acids. Germline loops: CDR1 SGHRS, CDR2 YFSETQ. The CDR3, as DNA: TGCGCCAGTACCTCCGGGGGGGGGCTTCCGAACACTGAAGCTTTCTTT. Its translation: CASTSGGGLPNTEAFF.

The chain combines TRBV4-2 with TRBJ2-3; 11 bases agree with TRBD2. The J segment lost 0 bases and the V segment lost 1 base, leaving 3 bases of the junction unmatched. The germline CDR1 and CDR2 sequences are LGHNA and YNFKEQ. CDR3 length: 17 residues. Here the CDR3 reads CASSQARTSGSTDTQYF. The CDR3 region has the DNA TGTGCCAGCAGCCAAGCAAGGACTAGCGGGAGCACAGATACGCAGTATTTT.

V usage is TRBV29-1 and J usage is TRBJ1-2; the match to TRBD1 covers 9 bases. There are 14 residues in the CDR3. The trim removed 7 bases at V and 4 bases at J, leaving 10 bases unmatched. CDR1 is SQVTM, CDR2 ANQGSEA, per germline. Here the CDR3 reads CSGGGTGYPYGYTF. CDR3 in DNA: TGCAGCGGTGGTGGGACAGGGTACCCCTATGGCTACACCTTC.

The V and J genes are TRBV30 and TRBJ2-7, with D tentatively TRBD2 (7 bases). With 1 base removed from V and 6 bases from J, the gap between germline ends came to 13 bases. This CDR3 is 13 amino acids long. From germline, CDR1 is GTSNPN and CDR2 SVGIG (reference sequence). CDR3 sequence reads: CAWSGGGPREQYF. The CDR3, as DNA: TGTGCCTGGAGTGGGGGGGGGCCGCGCGAGCAGTACTTC.

The chain employs TRBV19 and TRBJ1-5; 8 bases align to TRBD1. Germline V lookup: CDR1 LNHDA, CDR2 SQIVND (reference sequence). With V trimmed by 5 bases and J by 8 bases, 8 bases remained unmatched. The CDR3 totals 14 residues. CDR3 sequence: CASSGDRSHKPQHF. The CDR3 nucleotides are TGTGCCAGTAGTGGGGACAGGAGTCACAAGCCCCAGCATTTT. Together with reference TRBV19 and TRBJ1-5, the CDR3 gives the full variable domain: DGGITQSPKYLFRKEGQNVTLSCEQNLNHDAMYWYRQDPGQGLRLIYYSQIVNDFQKGDIAEGYSVSREKKESFPLTVTSAQKNPTAFYLCASSGDRSHKPQHFGDGTRLSIL.

This clone was seen a handful of times. The chain combines TRBV6-5 with TRBJ2-5; 8 nucleotides agree with TRBD2. The J segment lost 5 bases and the V segment lost 3 bases, leaving 8 bases of the junction unmatched. Germline loops: CDR1 MNHEY, CDR2 SVGAGI. The CDR3 length is 15 residues. CDR3 sequence: CASSYFGGAWETQYF. The DNA of the CDR3 is TGTGCCAGCAGTTATTTCGGGGGGGCTTGGGAGACCCAGTACTTC.

Only a few counts were recorded for this clone. This chain connects TRBV6-5 to TRBJ2-2; perhaps TRBD2 as D (5 bases). Trimming left V 9 bases short and J 2 bases short, with 13 bases between. CDR3 length equals 14 residues. Germline CDR1 reads MNHEY; CDR2 reads SVGAGI. CDR3 protein: CASVPGINTGELFF. The CDR3 nucleotides read TGTGCCAGTGTTCCCGGGATCAACACCGGGGAGCTGTTTTTT.

The rearrangement links TRBV29-1 to TRBJ2-1, with D unclear. Trimming left V 8 bases short and J 8 bases short, with 16 bases between. This CDR3 region has 12 residues. The germline V gene encodes CDR1 SQVTM and CDR2 ANQGSEA. In DNA, the CDR3 is TGCAGCTTCTTCCGGCAGGATGATGAGCAGTTCTTC. This gives the protein CSFFRQDDEQFF.

This rearrangement joins TRBV18 to TRBJ2-1; no reliable D call. The V gene's germline CDR1 is KGHSH and CDR2 LQKENI. With 4 bases removed from V and 0 bases from J, the gap between germline ends came to 10 bases. The CDR3 extends over 15 amino acids. The CDR3 DNA follows: TGTGCCAGCTCACAACAGCAATCCTCCTACAATGAGCAGTTCTTC. Its translation is CASSQQQSSYNEQFF.

The chain joins TRBV4-3 to TRBJ1-4, with D possibly TRBD1 on 6 matching bases. The V end was cut by 4 bases, the J end by 1 base, with 16 bases between. There are 17 residues in the CDR3. Germline CDR1 LGHNA, CDR2 YSLEER. The CDR3 protein is CASSLGPPGVTNEKLFF. The DNA for the CDR3 is TGCGCCAGCAGCCTAGGGCCACCAGGGGTAACTAATGAAAAACTGTTTTTT.

The genes are TRBV5-1 and TRBJ2-5, with 7 bases aligning to TRBD1. Germline CDR1 reads SGHRS; CDR2 reads YFSETQ. The V and J ends lost 0 bases and 2 bases, in that order; junction bases with no gene match: 1. This CDR3 is built from 14 residues. CDR3 region: CASSLVQGQETQYF. The CDR3 coding sequence is TGCGCCAGCAGCTTGGTACAGGGGCAAGAGACCCAGTACTTC.

This sequence joins TRBV29-1 and TRBJ1-1; 7 positions match TRBD1. This CDR3 region has 13 residues. Germline V CDR1 and CDR2: SQVTM, ANQGSEA. The V segment lost 7 bases and the J segment 1 base; nucleotides outside the gene matches: 6. The CDR3 DNA sequence: TGCAGCGCCCTGGACAGGAAGAACACTGAAGCTTTCTTT. Translated: CSALDRKNTEAFF.

The genes are TRBV3-1 (or the pseudogene TRBV3-2) and TRBJ1-1, with D hard to call. The ends were cut back, 1 base at V and 2 bases at J, with 11 bases in the middle. Germline CDR1 reads LGHDT; CDR2 reads YNNKEL (reference sequence). CDR3 length equals 15 residues. CDR3: CASSQGPTGNTEAFF. The CDR3 nucleotides read TGTGCCAGCAGCCAAGGCCCGACGGGAAACACTGAAGCTTTCTTT.

This clone came up once. The chain joins TRBV6-1 to TRBJ2-1; perhaps TRBD2 as D (7 bases). V was clipped by 0 bases and J by 4 bases, with 28 bases between them. Germline CDR1 MNHNS, CDR2 SASEGT. The length of the CDR3 is 21 residues. The CDR3 here is CASSEAAGWGGRRQMYNEQFF. Here the CDR3 DNA reads TGTGCCAGCAGTGAAGCGGCTGGGTGGGGGGGCCGTCGACAGATGTACAATGAGCAGTTCTTC.

The chain recombines TRBV18 with TRBJ1-1; no clear D. Germline CDR1 reads KGHSH; CDR2 reads LQKENI. Between the trimmed V and J ends, which lost 2 bases and 1 base, there was a span of 8 bases. CDR3 length: 14 residues. The CDR3 loop is CASSPSATNTEAFF. The CDR3 coding sequence is TGTGCCAGCTCACCAAGCGCTACGAACACTGAAGCTTTCTTT.